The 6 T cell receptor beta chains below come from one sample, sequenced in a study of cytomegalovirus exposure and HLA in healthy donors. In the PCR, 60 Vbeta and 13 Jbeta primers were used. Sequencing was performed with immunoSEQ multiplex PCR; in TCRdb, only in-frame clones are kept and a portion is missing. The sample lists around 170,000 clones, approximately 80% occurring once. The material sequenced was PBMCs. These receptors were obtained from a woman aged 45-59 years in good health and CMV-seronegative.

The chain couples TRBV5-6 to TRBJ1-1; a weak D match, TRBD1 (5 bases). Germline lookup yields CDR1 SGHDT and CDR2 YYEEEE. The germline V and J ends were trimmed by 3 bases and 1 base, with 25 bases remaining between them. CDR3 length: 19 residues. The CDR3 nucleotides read TGTGCCAGCAGCTCCCGGGGAAGGGGCGGGATCATGGGGAACACTGAAGCTTTCTTT. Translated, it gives CASSSRGRGGIMGNTEAFF.

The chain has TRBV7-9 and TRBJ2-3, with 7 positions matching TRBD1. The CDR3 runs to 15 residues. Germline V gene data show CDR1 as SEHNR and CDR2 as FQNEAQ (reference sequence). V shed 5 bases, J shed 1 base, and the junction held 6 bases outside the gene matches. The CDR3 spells CASSPPGQRTDTQYF. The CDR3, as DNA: TGTGCCAGCAGCCCGCCGGGACAGCGCACAGATACGCAGTATTTT.

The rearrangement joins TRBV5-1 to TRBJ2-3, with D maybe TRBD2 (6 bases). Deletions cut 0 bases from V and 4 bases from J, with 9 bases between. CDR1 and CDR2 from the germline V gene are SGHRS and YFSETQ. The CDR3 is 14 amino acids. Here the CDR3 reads CASSLAGSADTQYF. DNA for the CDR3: TGCGCCAGCAGCTTGGCCGGGAGCGCAGATACGCAGTATTTT.

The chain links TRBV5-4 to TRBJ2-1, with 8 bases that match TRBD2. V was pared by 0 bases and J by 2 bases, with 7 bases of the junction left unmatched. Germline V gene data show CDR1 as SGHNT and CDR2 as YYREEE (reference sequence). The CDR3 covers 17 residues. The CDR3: CASSLESGRVTYNEQFF. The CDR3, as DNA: TGTGCCAGCAGCTTGGAGAGCGGGAGAGTTACCTACAATGAGCAGTTCTTC.

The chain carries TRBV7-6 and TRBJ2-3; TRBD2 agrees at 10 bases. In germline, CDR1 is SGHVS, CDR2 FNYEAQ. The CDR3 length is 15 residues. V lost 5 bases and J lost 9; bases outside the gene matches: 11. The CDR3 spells CASSQVAGGVLTQYF. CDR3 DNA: TGTGCCAGCAGCCAAGTAGCGGGAGGCGTCTTAACGCAGTATTTT. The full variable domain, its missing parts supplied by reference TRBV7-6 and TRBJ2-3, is GAGVSQSPRYKVTKRGQDVALRCDPISGHVSLYWYRQALGQGPEFLTYFNYEAQQDKSGLPNDRFSAERPEGSISTLTIQRTEQRDSAMYRCASSQVAGGVLTQYFGPGTRLTVL.

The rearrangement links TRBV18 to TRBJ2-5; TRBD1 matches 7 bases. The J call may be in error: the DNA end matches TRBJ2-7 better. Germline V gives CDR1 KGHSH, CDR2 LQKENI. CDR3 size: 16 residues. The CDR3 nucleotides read TGTGCCAGCTCACCACCGACAGGGATCTCATCCTACGAGCAGTACTTC. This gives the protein CASSPPTGISSYEQYF.